The 25 T cell receptor beta chains presented below share a single source sample, sequenced in a study of blood T cell repertoires in COVID-19. Only in-frame clones appear in the TCRdb table, and some are missing; sequencing was by immunoSEQ multiplex PCR. Here the sample spans about 110,000 clones, 88% being singletons. The sequencing sample was made of peripheral blood. The receptors shown here come from a woman aged 45-60 years with acute or convalescent COVID-19.

This chain joins TRBV5-1 and TRBJ2-1, with a possible D match to TRBD1 (6 bases). Germline loops: CDR1 SGHRS, CDR2 YFSETQ. The CDR3 extends over 14 amino acids. V dropped 1 base and J dropped 5 bases, with 10 bases sitting between them. For the CDR3, the DNA is TGCGCCAGCAGCTTGCTCGGGACAAACAATGAGCAGTTCTTC. As protein: CASSLLGTNNEQFF.

The chain joins TRBV5-5 to TRBJ1-3; D is undetermined. This CDR3 is built from 15 residues. Germline V gene lookup returns CDR1 SGHKS and CDR2 YYEKEE (reference sequence). The V end was cut by 1 base, the J end by 4 bases, with 12 bases between. CDR3 protein: CASSLQVDFGNTIYF. The DNA of the CDR3 is TGTGCCAGCAGCTTGCAGGTGGACTTCGGAAACACCATATATTTT.

The chain carries TRBV4-2 and TRBJ1-6, with 7 bases that match TRBD1. J was trimmed by 9 bases and V by 0 bases; bases with no gene match: 5. The CDR3 is made up of 15 amino acids. The V gene's germline CDR1 is LGHNA and CDR2 YNFKEQ. In DNA form, the CDR3 reads TGTGCCAGCAGCCAAGAGACAGGGCCCGGTTCACCCCTCCACTTT. This codes for CASSQETGPGSPLHF.

A few counts support this clone. The V and J genes are TRBV19 and TRBJ2-1, with D perhaps TRBD2 (6 bases). Per the germline V gene, CDR1 is LNHDA and CDR2 is SQIVND (reference sequence). The CDR3 loop spans 15 amino acids. Between the trimmed V and J ends, which lost 7 bases and 5 bases, there was a span of 18 bases. DNA for the CDR3: TGTGCCAGTACCCGTCGTAGCGGAGAAAACAATGAGCAGTTCTTC. Protein sequence: CASTRRSGENNEQFF. Full variable domain (outside the CDR3, taken from reference TRBV19 and TRBJ2-1): DGGITQSPKYLFRKEGQNVTLSCEQNLNHDAMYWYRQDPGQGLRLIYYSQIVNDFQKGDIAEGYSVSREKKESFPLTVTSAQKNPTAFYLCASTRRSGENNEQFFGPGTRLTVL.

The chain recombines TRBV2 with TRBJ2-7; perhaps TRBD1 as D (5 bases). Germline V gives CDR1 SNHLY, CDR2 FYNNEI. Trimming pared 3 bases from V and 6 bases from J, leaving 15 bases between. This CDR3 is 14 amino acids long. Here the CDR3 reads CASSDSRGLGEQYF. CDR3 DNA sequence: TGTGCCAGCAGTGATTCTAGGGGATTAGGCGAGCAGTACTTC.

CDR3 amino acids: CASSPAGASTMNTEAFF. CDR3 coding DNA: TGTGCCAGCAGCCCTGCGGGGGCCAGTACTATGAACACTGAAGCTTTCTTT. This sequence joins TRBV6-2 or TRBV6-3 and TRBJ1-1; perhaps TRBD1 as D (6 bases). Germline V gene sequence: CDR1 MNHEY, CDR2 SVGEGT. Between the trimmed V and J ends, which lost 6 bases and 0 bases, there was a span of 20 bases. The CDR3 is 17 amino acids.

V and J are TRBV6-5 and TRBJ1-1; weak D call: TRBD1 (6 bases). The V and J ends lost 6 bases and 3 bases respectively, with 17 bases between them. From germline, CDR1 is MNHEY and CDR2 SVGAGI. The CDR3 is 15 residues long. CDR3 in amino acids: CASSRVDSVYTEAFF. DNA for the CDR3: TGTGCCAGCAGCAGAGTGGACAGCGTATACACTGAAGCTTTCTTT.

The V call is TRBV5-5, the J call TRBJ1-3; possibly TRBD1 for D (6 bases). V was clipped by 4 bases and J by 0 bases, with 14 bases between them. This CDR3 spans 16 amino acids. The germline V gene has CDR1 SGHKS and CDR2 YYEKEE (reference sequence). The CDR3 spells CASSLRQAPSGNTIYF. DNA of the CDR3: TGTGCCAGCAGCCTAAGACAGGCACCCTCTGGAAACACCATATATTTT.

This rearrangement joins TRBV19 to TRBJ1-6; D gene unclear. This CDR3 is built from 15 residues. Germline V gene sequence: CDR1 LNHDA, CDR2 SQIVND (reference sequence). V lost 3 bases, J lost 5 bases, and 11 bases lay in between. The CDR3 spells CASSITDINNSPLHF. The CDR3 region has the DNA TGTGCCAGTAGTATTACAGACATAAATAATTCACCCCTCCACTTT.

V gene TRBV28 combines with J gene TRBJ2-7, with D perhaps TRBD1 (5 bases). This CDR3 is built from 19 residues. Germline CDR1 is MDHEN and CDR2 is SYDVKM. Trimming pared 6 bases from V and 0 bases from J, leaving 27 bases between. The CDR3 loop reads CASSLPYGRQFLSSYEQYF. The CDR3 nucleotides are TGTGCCAGCAGCCTACCTTACGGGCGACAGTTCCTGAGCTCCTACGAGCAGTACTTC.

The J gene is TRBJ2-3, the V gene TRBV7-2; the match to TRBD1 covers 10 bases. With V trimmed by 5 bases and J by 0 bases, 8 bases remained unmatched. Germline CDR1 is SGHTA and CDR2 is FQGNSA. CDR3 length: 17 amino acids. The CDR3 nucleotides read TGTGCCAGCAGCCGGGACAGGGGTTTGTTAAGCACAGATACGCAGTATTTT. Translating gives CASSRDRGLLSTDTQYF.

The chain uses TRBV28 and TRBJ2-5; 10 nucleotides agree with TRBD2. Trimming cost V 3 bases and J 2 bases; bases outside gene matches: 12. Looked up from germline, CDR1 is MDHEN and CDR2 is SYDVKM. The CDR3 runs 18 residues. As DNA, the CDR3 is TGTGCCAGCAGTTTCCCGGCTAGCGGGAGAAGTAGACAAGAGACCCAGTACTTC. It encodes CASSFPASGRSRQETQYF.

In its sample, this clone was seen once. This chain connects TRBV4-1 to TRBJ1-5; 7 bases line up with TRBD1. The ends lost 0 bases at V and 2 bases at J; junction bases unmatched: 7. CDR1 MGHRA and CDR2 YSYEKL come from the germline V gene. This CDR3 region has 17 residues. The CDR3 here is CASSQDIGGGGNQPQHF. Written as DNA, the CDR3 is TGCGCCAGCAGCCAAGATATAGGGGGCGGGGGCAATCAGCCCCAGCATTTT.

The J gene is TRBJ2-1, the V gene TRBV6-1; D is undetermined. V lost 1 base and J lost 15, with 16 bases in between. The CDR3 sequence is 13 residues long. The V gene's germline CDR1 is MNHNS and CDR2 SASEGT. CDR3: CASSEESGSDAFF. CDR3 bases: TGTGCCAGCAGTGAAGAGTCCGGAAGCGATGCGTTCTTC.

This clone was seen once. The V and J genes are TRBV29-1 and TRBJ2-3, with D hard to call. Germline values: CDR1 SQVTM, CDR2 ANQGSEA. Between the trimmed V and J ends, which lost 1 base and 2 bases, there was a span of 4 bases. The CDR3 contains 12 residues. The CDR3 loop is CSVEGATDTQYF. CDR3 DNA sequence: TGCAGCGTTGAAGGGGCCACAGATACGCAGTATTTT.

This chain joins TRBV19 and TRBJ2-6; 8 bases agree with TRBD1. V was clipped by 5 bases and J by 2 bases; unmatched bases: 8. The CDR3 covers 17 residues. Germline CDR1 LNHDA, CDR2 SQIVND (reference sequence). The DNA of the CDR3 is TGTGCCAGTAGTTTATCGACAGGGGAGACTGGGGCCAACGTCCTGACTTTC. Amino acids: CASSLSTGETGANVLTF.

V is TRBV19 and J is TRBJ2-1, with 7 bases lining up with TRBD2. V was pared by 3 bases and J by 2 bases, with 7 bases of the junction left unmatched. There are 16 residues in the CDR3. The germline V gene encodes CDR1 LNHDA and CDR2 SQIVND (reference sequence). DNA of the CDR3: TGTGCCAGTAGTATTAGTCTAGCGGCCGCCTACAATGAGCAGTTCTTC. Translation gives CASSISLAAAYNEQFF.

The V gene is TRBV5-8, the J gene TRBJ1-4, with 7 positions matching TRBD1. J lost 7 bases, V lost 10 bases, and 13 bases had no gene match. The CDR3 runs 14 residues. CDR1 is SGHTS and CDR2 is YDEGEE in the germline V gene. The CDR3 region has the DNA TGTGCCGGAGCCAGACAGGGCCGTGGTGAAAAACTGTTTTTT. It specifies CAGARQGRGEKLFF. Full variable domain (missing parts from reference TRBV5-8 and TRBJ1-4): EAGVTQSPTHLIKTRGQQATLRCSPISGHTSVYWYQQALGLGLQFLLWYDEGEERNRGNFPPRFSGRQFPNYSSELNVNALELEDSALYLCAGARQGRGEKLFFGSGTQLSVL.

This clone was found once. The chain combines TRBV3-1 (or the pseudogene TRBV3-2) with TRBJ2-7, with 7 bases lining up with TRBD2. The CDR3 runs to 16 residues. Looked up from germline, CDR1 is LGHDT and CDR2 is YNNKEL (reference sequence). V trimming: 0 bases; J trimming: 4 bases; junction bases outside the gene matches: 9. CDR3 nucleotides: TGTGCCAGCAGCCAAGAGGGGAGCGGGGCCTCATACGAGCAGTACTTC. Its protein product is CASSQEGSGASYEQYF.

The genes are TRBV5-1 and TRBJ2-2; 8 bases match TRBD2. Germline lookup yields CDR1 SGHRS and CDR2 YFSETQ. With 7 bases clipped from V and 4 bases from J, the junction kept 3 bases outside the gene matches. This CDR3 has 13 residues. CDR3: CASDAGGTGELFF. The CDR3 DNA reads TGCGCCAGCGATGCGGGAGGCACCGGGGAGCTGTTTTTT.

This clone has a single count. The CDR3 sequence is CASSLESGIYNSPLHF. CDR3 DNA sequence: TGCGCCAGCAGCTTGGAGTCAGGAATTTATAATTCACCCCTCCACTTT. The J gene is TRBJ1-6, the V gene TRBV5-1, with D unresolved. This CDR3 has 16 amino acids. Germline loops: CDR1 SGHRS, CDR2 YFSETQ. The V and J ends lost 0 bases and 4 bases respectively, with 11 bases between them. The whole variable domain, filled in from reference TRBV5-1 and TRBJ1-6, reads KAGVTQTPRYLIKTRGQQVTLSCSPISGHRSVSWYQQTPGQGLQFLFEYFSETQRNKGNFPGRFSGRQFSNSRSEMNVSTLELGDSALYLCASSLESGIYNSPLHFGNGTRLTVT.

The J gene is TRBJ2-3, the V gene TRBV20-1; no reliable D call. This CDR3 spans 11 amino acids. Germline assignment: CDR1 DFQATT and CDR2 SNEGSKA (reference sequence). V lost 6 bases, J lost 6 bases, and 10 bases lay in between. The DNA for the CDR3 is TGCAGTGCCCCGGAGTGGGATACGCAGTATTTT. It is translated as CSAPEWDTQYF.

The chain employs TRBV9 and TRBJ1-1; D not resolved. V was clipped by 0 bases and J by 8 bases, with 17 bases between them. The CDR3 runs 15 residues. The V gene's germline CDR1 is SGDLS and CDR2 YYNGEE. The CDR3 here is CASSVGSADGLEAFF. CDR3 DNA sequence: TGTGCCAGCAGCGTAGGTTCGGCCGACGGGTTGGAAGCTTTCTTT.

The V call is TRBV2, the J call TRBJ2-7; D is possibly TRBD1 (6 bases). Trimming cost V 5 bases and J 7 bases, with 15 bases left between them. Germline V gene sequence: CDR1 SNHLY, CDR2 FYNNEI. The CDR3 contains 13 residues. The CDR3 loop is CASSPGHSREQYF. In DNA form, the CDR3 reads TGTGCCAGCAGTCCGGGACACTCCCGGGAGCAGTACTTC.

This rearrangement joins TRBV6-2 or TRBV6-3 to TRBJ2-5; no clear D. The germline V gene encodes CDR1 MNHEY and CDR2 SVGEGT. V was pared by 5 bases and J by 1 base, with 8 bases between. The CDR3 length is 13 residues. The CDR3 nucleotides read TGTGCCAGCAGTCCACAATTCCAAGAGACCCAGTACTTC. This codes for CASSPQFQETQYF.